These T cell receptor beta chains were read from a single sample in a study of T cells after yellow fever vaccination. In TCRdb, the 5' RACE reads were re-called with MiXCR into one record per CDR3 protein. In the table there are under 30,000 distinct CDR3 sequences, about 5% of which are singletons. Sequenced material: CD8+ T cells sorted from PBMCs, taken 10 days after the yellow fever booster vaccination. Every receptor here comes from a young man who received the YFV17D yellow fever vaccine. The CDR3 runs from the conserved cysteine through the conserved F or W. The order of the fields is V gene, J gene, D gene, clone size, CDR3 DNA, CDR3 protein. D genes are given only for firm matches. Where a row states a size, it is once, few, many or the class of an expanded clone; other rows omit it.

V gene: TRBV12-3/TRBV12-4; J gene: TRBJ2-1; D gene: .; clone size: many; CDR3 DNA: TGTGCCAGCAGTTCGCCTACAGGGCACGAGCAGTTCTTC; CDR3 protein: CASSSPTGHEQFF
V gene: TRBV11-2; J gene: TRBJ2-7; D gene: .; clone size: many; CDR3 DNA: TGTGCCAGCAGCTTAGATGGGGGTCTCGAGCAGTACTTC; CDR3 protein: CASSLDGGLEQYF
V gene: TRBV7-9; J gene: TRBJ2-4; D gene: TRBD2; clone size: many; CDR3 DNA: TGTGCCAGCAGCCTCGGACTAGATCAGGGCAACATTCAGTACTTC; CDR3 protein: CASSLGLDQGNIQYF
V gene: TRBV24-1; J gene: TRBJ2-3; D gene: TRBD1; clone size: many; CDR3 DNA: TGTGCCACCAGTGACCTGGGACAGGGAACAGATACGCAGTATTTT; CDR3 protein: CATSDLGQGTDTQYF
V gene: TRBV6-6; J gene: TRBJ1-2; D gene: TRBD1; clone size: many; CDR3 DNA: TGTGCCAGCAGGATAAGGACAGGGCATTATGGCTACACCTTC; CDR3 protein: CASRIRTGHYGYTF
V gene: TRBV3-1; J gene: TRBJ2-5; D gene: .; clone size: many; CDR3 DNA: TGTGCCAGCAGCCAAGGCGCGGGCTGGGAGACCCAGTACTTC; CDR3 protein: CASSQGAGWETQYF
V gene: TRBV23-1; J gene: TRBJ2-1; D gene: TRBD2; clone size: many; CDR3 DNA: TGCGCCAGCAGAAAGCCTAGCGGGAGAGTAATTTACAATGAGCAGTTCTTC; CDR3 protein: CASRKPSGRVIYNEQFF
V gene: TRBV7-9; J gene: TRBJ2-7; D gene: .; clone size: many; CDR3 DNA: TGTGCCAGCAGCTTAGCGCTCGGGTTTGGAGGGCCGATCTCCTACGAGCAGTACTTC; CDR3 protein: CASSLALGFGGPISYEQYF
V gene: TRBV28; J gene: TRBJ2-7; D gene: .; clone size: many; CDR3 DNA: TGTGCCAGCAGTACAGGCTACGAGCAGTACTTC; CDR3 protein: CASSTGYEQYF
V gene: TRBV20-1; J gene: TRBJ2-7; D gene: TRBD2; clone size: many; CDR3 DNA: TGCAGTGCTAGAGAAGCGGGAGTCTACGAGCAGTACTTC; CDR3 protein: CSAREAGVYEQYF
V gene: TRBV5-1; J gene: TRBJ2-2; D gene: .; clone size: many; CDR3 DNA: TGCGCCAGCAGCTTGGAAATGTCTTTAACCGGGGAGCTGTTTTTT; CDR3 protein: CASSLEMSLTGELFF
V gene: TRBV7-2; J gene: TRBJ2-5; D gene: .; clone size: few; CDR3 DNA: TGTGCCAGCAGCTTCGGGACGCTAGAGACCCAGTACTTC; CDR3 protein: CASSFGTLETQYF
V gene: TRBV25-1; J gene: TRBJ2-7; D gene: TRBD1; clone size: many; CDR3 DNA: TGTGCCAGCAGTGTGGGGACAGGGTCCTACGAGCAGTACTTC; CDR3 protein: CASSVGTGSYEQYF
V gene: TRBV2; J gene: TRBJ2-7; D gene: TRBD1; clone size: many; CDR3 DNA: TGTGCCAGCAGTGTCGGGACAGGGGAAGACGAGCAGTACTTC; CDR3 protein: CASSVGTGEDEQYF
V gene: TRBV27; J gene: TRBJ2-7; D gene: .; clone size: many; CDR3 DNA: TGTGCCAGCAGTATCACAGGCTACGAGCAGTACTTC; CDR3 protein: CASSITGYEQYF
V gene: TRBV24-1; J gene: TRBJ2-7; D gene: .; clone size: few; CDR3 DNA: TGTGCCACCAGTGATAGTGGACGGATTTCCTACGAGCAGTACTTC; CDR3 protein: CATSDSGRISYEQYF
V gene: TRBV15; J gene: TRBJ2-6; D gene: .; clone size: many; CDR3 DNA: TGTGCCACCAGCAGTTTCCACTCTGGGGCCAACGTCCTGACTTTC; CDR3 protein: CATSSFHSGANVLTF
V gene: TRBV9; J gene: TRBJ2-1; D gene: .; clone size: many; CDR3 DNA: TGTGCCAGCAGCCCCTCCAGAGGGCGGAGGAATGAGCAGTTCTTC; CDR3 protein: CASSPSRGRRNEQFF
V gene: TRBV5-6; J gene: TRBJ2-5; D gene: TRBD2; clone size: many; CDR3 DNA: TGTGCCAGCAGCTTGACTAGCGGGAGGGCGGACCAAGAGACCCAGTACTTC; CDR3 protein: CASSLTSGRADQETQYF
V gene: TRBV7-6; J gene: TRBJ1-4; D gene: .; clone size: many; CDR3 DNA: TGTGCCAGCAGCCGAGGTGAAAAACTGTTTTTT; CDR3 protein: CASSRGEKLFF
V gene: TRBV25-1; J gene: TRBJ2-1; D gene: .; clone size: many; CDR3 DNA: TGTGCCAGCAGGCGAGCGGCCTACAATGAGCAGTTCTTC; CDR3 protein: CASRRAAYNEQFF
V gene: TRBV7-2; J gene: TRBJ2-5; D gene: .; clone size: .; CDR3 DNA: TGTGCCAGCAGCTTAGCTCGCGGGTCAGAGACCCAGTACTTC; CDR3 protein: CASSLARGSETQYF
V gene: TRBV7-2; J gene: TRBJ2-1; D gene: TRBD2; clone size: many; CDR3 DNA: TGTGCCAGCAGCTTAATCCTAGCGGGGGGCGGAAGGAATGAGCAGTTCTTC; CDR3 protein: CASSLILAGGGRNEQFF
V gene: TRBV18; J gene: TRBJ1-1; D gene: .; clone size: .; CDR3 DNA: TGTGCCAGCTCACCTGAGGCAGATACTGAAGCGTTCTTT; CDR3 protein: CASSPEADTEAFF
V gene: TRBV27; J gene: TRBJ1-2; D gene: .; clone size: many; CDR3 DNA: TGTGCCAGCAGCCCCAGCAGGGCCGCCGGCTACACCTTC; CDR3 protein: CASSPSRAAGYTF
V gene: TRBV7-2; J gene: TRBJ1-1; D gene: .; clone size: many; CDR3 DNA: TGTGCCAGCAGCTCTATACGCACTGAAGCTTTCTTT; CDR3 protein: CASSSIRTEAFF
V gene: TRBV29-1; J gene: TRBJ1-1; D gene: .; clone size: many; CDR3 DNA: TGCAGCGTTGGCCCCGTGACTGAAGCTTTCTTT; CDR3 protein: CSVGPVTEAFF
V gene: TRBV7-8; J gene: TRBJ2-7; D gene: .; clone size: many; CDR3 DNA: TGTGCCAGCAGCTTTCACCAGGGATACGAGCAGTACTTC; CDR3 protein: CASSFHQGYEQYF
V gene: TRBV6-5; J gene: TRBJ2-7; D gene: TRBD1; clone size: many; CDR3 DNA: TGTGCCAGCAGAACTCGACAGGGGATCTCCTACGAGCAGTACTTC; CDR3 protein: CASRTRQGISYEQYF
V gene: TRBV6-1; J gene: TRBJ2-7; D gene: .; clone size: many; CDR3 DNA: TGTGCCAGCAGTGAATCTTCGGGAGCCTACCCTACGGGGCAGTACTTC; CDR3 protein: CASSESSGAYPTGQYF
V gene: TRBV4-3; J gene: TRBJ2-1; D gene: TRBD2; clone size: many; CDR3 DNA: TGCGCCAGCAGTCCTAGCGGGGATTACTACAATGAGCAGTTCTTC; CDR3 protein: CASSPSGDYYNEQFF
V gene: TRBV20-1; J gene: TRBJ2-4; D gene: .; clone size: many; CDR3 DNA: TGCAGTGCTAGAGATTCCTGGACCGGACAGTCCACCATATTAGCCAAAAACATTCAGTACTTC; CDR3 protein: CSARDSWTGQSTILAKNIQYF
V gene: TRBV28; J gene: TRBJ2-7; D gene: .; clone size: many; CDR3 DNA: TGTGCCAGCAGTGAAGTTGGATCATCCTACGAGCAGTACTTC; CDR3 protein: CASSEVGSSYEQYF
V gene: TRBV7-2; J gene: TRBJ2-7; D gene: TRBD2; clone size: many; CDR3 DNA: TGTGCCAGCAGCGGACTAGCGGGATCCTACGAGCAGTACTTC; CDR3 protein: CASSGLAGSYEQYF
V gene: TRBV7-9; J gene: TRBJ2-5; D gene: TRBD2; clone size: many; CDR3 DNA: TGTGCCAGCAGCCATCCCGGGGGAGCGGGACCCGTCGAGACCCAGTACTTC; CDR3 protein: CASSHPGGAGPVETQYF
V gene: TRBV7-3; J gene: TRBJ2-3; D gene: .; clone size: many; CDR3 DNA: TGTGCCAGCAGCTTAATTTCGGATACGCAGTATTTT; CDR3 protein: CASSLISDTQYF
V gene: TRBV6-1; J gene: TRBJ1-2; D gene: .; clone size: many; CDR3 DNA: TGTGCCAGCAGTGAATCCGAAGGGCCGGGAGATGGCTACACCTTC; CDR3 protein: CASSESEGPGDGYTF
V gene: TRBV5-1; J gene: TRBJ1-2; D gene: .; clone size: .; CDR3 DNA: TGCGCCAGCAGCTTGGATAGGGCCGATGGCTACACCTTC; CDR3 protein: CASSLDRADGYTF
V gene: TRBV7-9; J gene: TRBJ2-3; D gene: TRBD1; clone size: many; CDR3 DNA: TGTGCCAGCAGCACGTGGGACAGCGCAGATACGCAGTATTTT; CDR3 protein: CASSTWDSADTQYF
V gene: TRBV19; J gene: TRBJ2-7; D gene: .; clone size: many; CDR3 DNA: TGTGCCAGTAGTCCGGGGGCTATCAACGAGCAGTACTTC; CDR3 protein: CASSPGAINEQYF
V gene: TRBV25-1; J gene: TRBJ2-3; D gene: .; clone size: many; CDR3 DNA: TGTGCCAGCAGTACGTTTAGTGCCCTCCAGTATTTT; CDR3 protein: CASSTFSALQYF
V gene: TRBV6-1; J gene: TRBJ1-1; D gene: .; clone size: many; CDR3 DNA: TGTGCCAGCAGTGGATCGGGACCCACTGAAGCTTTCTTT; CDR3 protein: CASSGSGPTEAFF
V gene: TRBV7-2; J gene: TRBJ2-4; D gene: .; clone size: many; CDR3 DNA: TGTGCCAGCACCCCACAGGGAAACATTCAGTACTTC; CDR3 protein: CASTPQGNIQYF
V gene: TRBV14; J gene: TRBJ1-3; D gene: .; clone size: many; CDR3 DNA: TGTGCCAGCAGTCCCGGGGTCTCTGGAAACACCATATATTTT; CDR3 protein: CASSPGVSGNTIYF
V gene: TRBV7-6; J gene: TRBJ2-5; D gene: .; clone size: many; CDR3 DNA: TGTGCCAGCAGGGGTGGGGAGACCCAGTACTTC; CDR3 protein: CASRGGETQYF
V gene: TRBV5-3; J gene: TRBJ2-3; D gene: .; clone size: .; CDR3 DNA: TGTGCCAGAAGCTTGGGTCCCAGCCAGTCTAGCACAGATACGCAGTATTTT; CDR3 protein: CARSLGPSQSSTDTQYF
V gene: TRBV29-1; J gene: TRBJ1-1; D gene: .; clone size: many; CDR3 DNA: TGCAGCGTTATAAGGGAGAACACTGAAGCTTTCTTT; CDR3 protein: CSVIRENTEAFF
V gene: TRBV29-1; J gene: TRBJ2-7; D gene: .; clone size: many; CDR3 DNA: TGCAGCGTTGAAGCGTCCTACGAGCAGTACTTC; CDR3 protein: CSVEASYEQYF
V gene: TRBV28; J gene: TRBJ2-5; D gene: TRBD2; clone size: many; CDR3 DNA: TGTGCCAGCAGCTTGGGGACTAGCGGGAGGGAGACCCAGTACTTC; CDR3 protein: CASSLGTSGRETQYF
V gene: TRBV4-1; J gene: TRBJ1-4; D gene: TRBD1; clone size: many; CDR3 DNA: TGCGCCAGCAGACTCGACAGGGGAGGTGAAAAACTGTTTTTT; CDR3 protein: CASRLDRGGEKLFF
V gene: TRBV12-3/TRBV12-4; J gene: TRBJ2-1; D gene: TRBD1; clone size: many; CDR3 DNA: TGTGCCAGCAGTTTCCACCCGACAGGGGCGGATGAGCAGTTCTTC; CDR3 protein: CASSFHPTGADEQFF